This section outlines one T cell receptor beta chain sequence together with its context. Profiling relied on immunoSEQ multiplex PCR, and the TCRdb table lists in-frame clones only, not all of them. The sample consists of about 120,000 clones, over 75% of them appearing once. After removal of 7 bases from V and 6 bases from J, the junction contained 8 bases not matched to a gene. The length of the CDR3 is 15 residues. CDR1 and CDR2 from the germline V gene are LNHDA and SQIVND (reference sequence). The source of the sample is a study of control samples from healthy donors and cancer patients. The TCR originated in a woman aged 45 to 65 with colorectal cancer. The V and J genes are TRBV19 and TRBJ1-6; 8 bases fit TRBD1. Sequencing was carried out using PBMCs. The CDR3 spells CASKQGAVINSPLHF. Written as DNA, the CDR3 is TGTGCCAGTAAGCAGGGGGCAGTGATTAATTCACCCCTCCACTTT.